This record concerns one T cell receptor (beta chain) sequence. Trimming stripped 3 bases from V and 0 bases from J, with 9 bases between. The length of the CDR3 is 16 residues. Germline V lookup: CDR1 SEHNR, CDR2 FQNEAQ (reference sequence). Sequencing used immunoSEQ multiplex PCR; TCRdb keeps in-frame clones, though not all of them. The data contain around 49,000 clones, approximately 95% of them singletons. This sequence originates from a middle-aged man with rheumatoid arthritis. The sequenced sample consisted of PBMCs. The rearrangement joins TRBV7-9 to TRBJ2-6; D could derive from TRBD1 or TRBD2 (5 bases each). The CDR3 DNA is TGTGCCAGCAGCTTTGATGGGGGCTCTGGGGCCAACGTCCTGACTTTC. Translated: CASSFDGGSGANVLTF.